This TCR beta chain was obtained from a study of T-cell reconstitution after alpha-beta-depleted transplantation in children. Study-level results: From newly produced T cells came most of the T-cell counts and diversity one year after transplant. From surviving recipient T cells and thymic progenitors came the high day-60 TCRbeta diversity observed in some patients.

The CDR3 spans 11 residues. Germline V lookup: CDR1 MNHEY, CDR2 SMNVEV (reference sequence). The junction had 4 bases not matched to a gene; V was cut back by 8 bases and J by 6 bases. Notes on this clonotype: Its antigen is still unknown.

Preparation of the TCRbeta library used unique molecular identifiers. TCRdb itself ran the PCR reads through MiXCR, one entry per CDR3 protein. The table shows approximately 980,000 distinct CDR3 sequences, with under 30% occurring only once. This TCR was recovered from a boy under two years old who had a stem cell transplant for SCID, so the T cells may come from the graft donor. The chain employs TRBV27 and TRBJ2-7; TRBD1 agrees at 7 bases. Sequences were derived from PBMCs, mostly from graft donor cells, sampled 360 days after TCRalphabeta/CD19-depleted stem cell transplant. CDR3 sequence: CASSRGREQYF. CDR3 bases: TGTGCCAGCTCAAGGGGGCGCGAGCAGTACTTC.